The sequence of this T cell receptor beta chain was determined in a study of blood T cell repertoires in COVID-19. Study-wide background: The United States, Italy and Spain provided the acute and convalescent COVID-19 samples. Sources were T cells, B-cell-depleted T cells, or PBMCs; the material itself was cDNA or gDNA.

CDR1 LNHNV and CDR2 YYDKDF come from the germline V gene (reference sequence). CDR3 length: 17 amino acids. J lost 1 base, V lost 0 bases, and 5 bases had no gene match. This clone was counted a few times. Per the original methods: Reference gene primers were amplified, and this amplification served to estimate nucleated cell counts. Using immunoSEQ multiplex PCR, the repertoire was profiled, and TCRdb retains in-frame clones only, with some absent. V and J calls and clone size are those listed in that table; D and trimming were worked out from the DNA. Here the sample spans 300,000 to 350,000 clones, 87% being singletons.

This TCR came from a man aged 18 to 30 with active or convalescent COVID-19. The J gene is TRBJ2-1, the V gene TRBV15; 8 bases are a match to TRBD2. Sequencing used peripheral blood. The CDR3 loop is CATSRDGGGRSYNEQFF. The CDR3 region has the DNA TGTGCCACCAGCAGAGATGGCGGGGGGCGATCCTACAATGAGCAGTTCTTC. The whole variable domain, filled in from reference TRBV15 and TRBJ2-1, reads DAMVIQNPRYQVTQFGKPVTLSCSQTLNHNVMYWYQQKSSQAPKLLFHYYDKDFNNEADTPDNFQSRRPNTSFCFLDIRSPGLGDTAMYLCATSRDGGGRSYNEQFFGPGTRLTVL.